What follows are 27 T cell receptor beta chains derived from one specimen sequenced in a study of immune cell composition in non-small cell lung cancer. Data came from immunoSEQ multiplex PCR; TCRdb stores just in-frame clones and leaves some out. In the table there are under 9,000 clones, under 80% of which are singletons. Normal lung sampling was at least 3 cm from the tumour, as distant as possible. Sequenced material: non-adjacent lung tissue. The receptors were gathered from a human donor with non-small cell lung cancer.

This chain uses TRBV7-9 with TRBJ1-5; 9 nucleotides match TRBD1. V lost 10 bases, J lost 7 bases, and 8 bases stayed unmatched. Looked up from germline, CDR1 is SEHNR and CDR2 is FQNEAQ (reference sequence). The CDR3 is made up of 13 amino acids. The CDR3 DNA sequence: TGTGCCACCACTACAGGGGGCGTCCAGCCCCAGCATTTT. Protein product: CATTTGGVQPQHF.

CDR3 nucleotides: TGTGCTAGTACACCCTGGGGGGAAGTGGGAGAGACCCAGTACTTC. Residues: CASTPWGEVGETQYF. The rearrangement links TRBV7-7 to TRBJ2-5; the D gene is possibly TRBD2 (6 bases). This CDR3 has 15 residues. CDR1 is SSHAT and CDR2 is FNYEAQ in the germline V gene (reference sequence).

CDR3 protein: CASSSIRHTGRQGTQYF. DNA of the CDR3: TGTGCCAGCAGCTCCATACGACATACCGGACGGCAGGGGACCCAGTACTTC. The rearrangement links TRBV11-2 to TRBJ2-5, with D possibly being TRBD1 (5 bases). Germline V gene lookup returns CDR1 SGHAT and CDR2 FQNNGV. The V and J ends lost 4 bases and 7 bases respectively, with 25 bases between them. The CDR3 sequence is 17 residues long. Full variable domain (outside the CDR3, taken from reference TRBV11-2 and TRBJ2-5): EAGVAQSPRYKIIEKRQSVAFWCNPISGHATLYWYQQILGQGPKLLIQFQNNGVVDDSQLPKDRFSAERLKGVDSTLKIQPAKLEDSAVYLCASSSIRHTGRQGTQYFGPGTRLLVL.

This clone was found a few times. The genes are TRBV2 and TRBJ1-1, with D possibly matching TRBD1 (6 bases). The germline CDR1 and CDR2 sequences are SNHLY and FYNNEI. V lost 5 bases and J 3 bases, leaving 19 bases between the germline ends. The CDR3 covers 16 residues. The CDR3 loop is CASSISSREGDTEAFF. The CDR3 DNA reads TGTGCCAGCAGTATAAGCAGCAGGGAGGGGGACACTGAAGCTTTCTTT.

This clone turned up a few times. The chain combines TRBV9 with TRBJ2-1; a weak D match, TRBD2 (6 bases). Trimming cost V 5 bases and J 3 bases, with 15 bases left between them. The CDR3 is made up of 15 amino acids. Germline V lookup: CDR1 SGDLS, CDR2 YYNGEE. CDR3 amino acids: CASSRAGTYYNEQFF. The DNA of the CDR3 is TGTGCCAGCAGTAGAGCCGGGACTTACTACAATGAGCAGTTCTTC.

CDR3 region: CASSYSNSGGRDTQYF. CDR3 DNA: TGTGCCAGCAGTTACTCCAATAGCGGGGGGCGGGATACGCAGTATTTT. This sequence joins TRBV6-6 and TRBJ2-3; 10 bases agree with TRBD2. Germline V CDR1 and CDR2: MNHNY, SVGAGI (reference sequence). This CDR3 has 16 residues. After removal of 0 bases from V and 6 bases from J, the junction contained 6 bases not matched to a gene.

This clone turned up a few times. The chain recombines TRBV5-1 with TRBJ1-5, with no clear D. CDR3 size: 13 residues. Between the trimmed V and J ends, which lost 5 bases and 0 bases, there was a span of 6 bases. Germline V gene sequence: CDR1 SGHRS, CDR2 YFSETQ. DNA of the CDR3: TGCGCCAGCAGAGGAGATAGCAATCAGCCCCAGCATTTT. This encodes CASRGDSNQPQHF.

The chain combines TRBV19 with TRBJ2-7; 8 bases map to TRBD1. The CDR3 runs 15 residues. CDR1 and CDR2 from the germline V gene are LNHDA and SQIVND (reference sequence). After removal of 3 bases from V and 2 bases from J, the junction contained 6 bases not matched to a gene. The CDR3 sequence: CASSIKGQGAYEQYF. In DNA form, the CDR3 reads TGTGCCAGTAGTATCAAAGGACAGGGCGCCTACGAGCAGTACTTC.

The rearrangement joins TRBV11-3 to TRBJ2-3, with D tentatively TRBD1 (6 bases). The germline V gene encodes CDR1 SGHNT and CDR2 YENEEA. Trimming left V 4 bases short and J 7 bases short, with 18 bases between. The CDR3 runs 15 residues. The CDR3 nucleotides read TGTGCCAGCAGCTCCCAGGGGAAGGGGCCCAATACGCAGTATTTT. Amino acids: CASSSQGKGPNTQYF.

The chain couples TRBV10-1 to TRBJ2-3; the match to TRBD1 covers 8 bases. V was clipped by 4 bases and J by 2 bases; unmatched bases: 2. CDR1 and CDR2 (germline): WNHNN, SYGVQD (reference sequence). CDR3 length equals 14 residues. The CDR3, as DNA: TGCGCCAGCAGTGGGGACAGGTCCACAGATACGCAGTATTTT. Amino acid sequence: CASSGDRSTDTQYF.

This clone was seen a handful of times. This chain joins TRBV13 and TRBJ1-6; 9 nucleotides agree with TRBD1. This CDR3 has 15 residues. The V gene end was trimmed by 5 bases and the J gene end by 7 bases; junction bases not matched to a gene: 6. Germline V gene lookup returns CDR1 PRHDT and CDR2 FYEKMQ (reference sequence). CDR3 bases: TGTGCCAGCAGCCCGGGACAGGGCCGGAATTCACCCCTCCACTTT. It is translated as CASSPGQGRNSPLHF.

This chain links TRBV18 with TRBJ2-5; 7 bases are a match to TRBD1. The CDR3 runs 15 residues. The V gene's germline CDR1 is KGHSH and CDR2 LQKENI. The V segment lost 4 bases and the J segment 4 bases; nucleotides outside the gene matches: 9. The CDR3 protein is CASSRLTGAGETQYF. The CDR3 nucleotides read TGTGCCAGCTCACGCCTAACAGGGGCAGGAGAGACCCAGTACTTC.

The chain couples TRBV27 to TRBJ1-2; 7 bases line up with TRBD1. CDR1 is MNHEY and CDR2 is SMNVEV in the germline V gene (reference sequence). The CDR3 has 15 amino acids. After removal of 4 bases from V and 4 bases from J, the junction contained 9 bases not matched to a gene. The CDR3: CASSSAGTATYGYTF. For the CDR3, the DNA is TGTGCCAGCAGTTCGGCCGGGACAGCTACCTATGGCTACACCTTC.

The J gene is TRBJ1-4, the V gene TRBV4-1, with D tentatively TRBD1 (6 bases). V lost 0 bases to trimming and J lost 5 bases, with 10 bases between them. Germline V gene data show CDR1 as MGHRA and CDR2 as YSYEKL. CDR3 length: 15 residues. The CDR3 loop is CASSQEYQGNEKLFF. As DNA, the CDR3 is TGCGCCAGCAGCCAAGAGTACCAGGGGAATGAAAAACTGTTTTTT.

The chain carries TRBV7-2 and TRBJ1-2; D gene uncertain. The CDR3 has 13 residues. Trimming stripped 4 bases from V and 7 bases from J, with 13 bases between. CDR1 and CDR2 (germline): SGHTA, FQGNSA. CDR3 sequence reads: CASSSASAGGYTF. The DNA for the CDR3 is TGTGCCAGCAGCTCAGCCAGTGCGGGTGGCTACACCTTC.

The gene calls are TRBV14 and TRBJ1-2, with 7 bases identical to TRBD1. CDR1 is SGHDN, CDR2 FVKESK, per germline. The CDR3 runs 15 residues. V was clipped by 1 base and J by 0 bases; unmatched bases: 2. The DNA of the CDR3 is TGTGCCAGCAGCCAAGGAGGACAGGCTAACTATGGCTACACCTTC. Translated, it gives CASSQGGQANYGYTF.

J is TRBJ2-7 and V is TRBV27; TRBD1 matches at 10 bases. Germline trimming cut 4 bases from V and 4 bases from J; bases unmatched to any gene: 10. This CDR3 contains 16 residues. Per the germline V gene, CDR1 is MNHEY and CDR2 is SMNVEV (reference sequence). The DNA of the CDR3 is TGTGCCAGCAGTTCCGTCCGGGACAGGGGTTCGTACGAGCAGTACTTC. Protein: CASSSVRDRGSYEQYF.

This rearrangement joins TRBV7-9 to TRBJ2-7, with 8 bases fitting TRBD2. The ends lost 4 bases at V and 4 bases at J; junction bases unmatched: 3. Germline V gives CDR1 SEHNR, CDR2 FQNEAQ (reference sequence). The length of the CDR3 is 13 residues. The CDR3 reads CASSSGRVYEQYF. The CDR3 DNA follows: TGTGCCAGCAGCTCCGGGAGGGTATACGAGCAGTACTTC.

The V call is TRBV18, the J call TRBJ2-2; 9 positions match TRBD1. The CDR3 extends over 19 amino acids. The V gene end was trimmed by 5 bases and the J gene end by 4 bases; junction bases not matched to a gene: 17. Germline assignment: CDR1 KGHSH and CDR2 LQKENI. The CDR3 loop reads CASSTLPGQGMERTGELFF. Here the CDR3 DNA reads TGTGCCAGCTCAACCCTCCCGGGACAGGGAATGGAGCGCACCGGGGAGCTGTTTTTT.

In its sample, this clone ranks as medium-sized. V is TRBV27 and J is TRBJ1-1, with D maybe TRBD1 (5 bases). Germline V lookup: CDR1 MNHEY, CDR2 SMNVEV (reference sequence). The CDR3 runs 14 residues. Trimming pared 2 bases from V and 1 base from J, leaving 8 bases between. Here the CDR3 DNA reads TGTGCCAGCAGTTTAATGGGGGGGAACACTGAAGCTTTCTTT. Translation: CASSLMGGNTEAFF.

This clone has more than one count but fewer than ten. This chain uses TRBV5-4 with TRBJ2-5; 12 bases fit TRBD1. V shed 6 bases, J shed 5 bases, and the junction held 11 bases outside the gene matches. The germline V gene has CDR1 SGHNT and CDR2 YYREEE (reference sequence). This CDR3 comprises 16 residues. This chain's CDR3 is CASIQGPGQGAETQYF. DNA of the CDR3: TGTGCCAGCATCCAAGGACCGGGACAGGGGGCCGAGACCCAGTACTTC.

This sequence joins TRBV7-2 and TRBJ2-1, with D tentatively TRBD1 (5 bases). V lost 2 bases and J 0 bases, leaving 8 bases between the germline ends. The CDR3 sequence is 15 residues long. CDR1 is SGHTA, CDR2 FQGNSA, per germline. The DNA of the CDR3 is TGTGCCAGCAGCTTAACAGGTGACTCCTACAATGAGCAGTTCTTC. Encoded protein: CASSLTGDSYNEQFF.

This sequence joins TRBV9 and TRBJ2-5, with 9 bases that match TRBD1. This CDR3 region has 16 residues. Germline CDR1 and CDR2: SGDLS and YYNGEE. J was trimmed by 2 bases and V by 4 bases; bases with no gene match: 9. CDR3: CASSPPTGGLQETQYF. Written as DNA, the CDR3 is TGTGCCAGCAGCCCGCCGACAGGGGGGCTTCAAGAGACCCAGTACTTC. Using reference TRBV9 and TRBJ2-5 for the parts outside the CDR3, the full variable domain is DSGVTQTPKHLITATGQRVTLRCSPRSGDLSVYWYQQSLDQGLQFLIQYYNGEERAKGNILERFSAQQFPDLHSELNLSSLELGDSALYFCASSPPTGGLQETQYFGPGTRLLVL.

The chain is built from TRBV5-6 and TRBJ1-6; 9 bases fit TRBD1. The V segment lost 4 bases and the J segment 10 bases; nucleotides outside the gene matches: 6. The CDR3 length is 14 residues. Germline CDR1 SGHDT, CDR2 YYEEEE. The DNA for the CDR3 is TGTGCCAGCAGCGGTGGGACAGGGAAGTCACCCCTCCACTTT. This gives the protein CASSGGTGKSPLHF.

This chain uses TRBV9 with TRBJ2-3; D remains ambiguous. The germline V gene has CDR1 SGDLS and CDR2 YYNGEE. Trimming removed 0 bases from V and 2 bases from J, with 10 bases in between. The CDR3 has 15 amino acids. The CDR3 sequence: CASSVVGDLTDTQYF. Written as DNA, the CDR3 is TGTGCCAGCAGCGTAGTGGGCGACCTCACAGATACGCAGTATTTT.

Comment on this clone: The junction departs from the called germline gene at one end, perhaps through a read error. The rearrangement uses TRBV7-9 and TRBJ2-7, with 11 bases matching TRBD2. Germline V gives CDR1 SEHNR, CDR2 FQNEAQ (reference sequence). The CDR3 runs to 15 residues. In DNA form, the CDR3 reads TGCGCCAGCAGCCAAGGGGGGACTAGCGGCTACGAGCAGTACTTC. Its translation: CASSQGGTSGYEQYF. The full variable domain, with the rest looked up from reference TRBV7-9 and TRBJ2-7, is DTGVSQNPRHKITKRGQNVTFRCDPISEHNRLYWYRQTLGQGPEFLTYFQNEAQLEKSRLLSDRFSAERPKGSFSTLEIQRTEQGDSAMYLCASSQGGTSGYEQYFGPGTRLTVT.

In its sample, this clone was seen once. The J gene is TRBJ2-1, the V gene TRBV5-1; 9 nucleotides match TRBD2. The J segment lost 4 bases and the V segment lost 0 bases, leaving 5 bases of the junction unmatched. This CDR3 has 16 residues. Germline V gene sequence: CDR1 SGHRS, CDR2 YFSETQ. The CDR3 DNA follows: TGCGCCAGCAGCTTGGGGACTAGCGCAAAGTACAATGAGCAGTTCTTC. As protein: CASSLGTSAKYNEQFF.